Each of the 19 T cell receptor beta chains below was sequenced from the same sample in a study of T cells in Graves' hyperthyroidism and ophthalmopathy. Researchers took RNA transcripts and amplified the TCR beta CDR3 regions from them. In the first-round RT-PCR of the TCR CDR3, the HTBI primer set was used. TCRdb reprocessed the multiplex PCR reads via MiXCR and lists one record per CDR3 protein. Here the sample spans 450,000 to 650,000 distinct CDR3 sequences, about 15% being singletons. The sequenced sample was blood. These receptor sequences come from a woman between 18 and 29 years old with Graves' ophthalmopathy.

In its sample, this clonotype was seen many times. The chain joins TRBV7-2 to TRBJ2-7, with TRBD2 matching over 8 bases. Germline assignment: CDR1 SGHTA and CDR2 FQGNSA. The CDR3 totals 15 residues. V dropped 4 bases and J dropped 1; count of bases not matched to a gene: 6. The chain's CDR3 is CASSSSGGGSYEQYF. CDR3 coding DNA: TGTGCCAGCAGCTCGTCCGGGGGGGGTTCCTACGAGCAGTACTTC.

This clonotype was detected a few times. The chain uses TRBV5-1 and TRBJ2-7, with 10 nucleotides matching TRBD1. The CDR3 length is 14 residues. V was pared by 7 bases and J by 0 bases, with 4 bases of the junction left unmatched. The germline gives CDR1 SGHRS, CDR2 YFSETQ. The CDR3 spells CASRTGGSSYEQYF. In DNA, the CDR3 is TGCGCCAGCCGGACAGGGGGAAGCTCCTACGAGCAGTACTTC.

CDR3 nucleotides: TGTGCCAGCAGTGACGCCGTGGCAACTAATGAAAAACTGTTTTTT. Translating it yields CASSDAVATNEKLFF. The chain carries TRBV2 and TRBJ1-4, with D unclear. This CDR3 region has 15 residues. Germline values: CDR1 SNHLY, CDR2 FYNNEI. V dropped 3 bases and J dropped 0 bases, with 8 bases sitting between them.

This clonotype was seen repeatedly, ten times or more. The rearrangement links TRBV12-3 or TRBV12-4 to TRBJ2-1; perhaps TRBD2 as D (5 bases). V dropped 4 bases and J dropped 6 bases, with 10 bases sitting between them. This CDR3 has 13 residues. CDR3 sequence: CASSSALVNEQFF. As DNA, the CDR3 is TGTGCCAGCAGTTCCGCACTAGTCAATGAGCAGTTCTTC.

This clonotype has a handful of counts. This chain joins TRBV13 and TRBJ1-3, with D maybe TRBD1 (5 bases). The CDR3 runs to 17 residues. Per germline, CDR1 PRHDT and CDR2 FYEKMQ (reference sequence). V dropped 2 bases and J dropped 4 bases, with 18 bases sitting between them. The CDR3 bases are TGTGCCAGCAGCTTATATGCGGGACTTAGGTCGGGAAACACCATATATTTT. It yields the protein CASSLYAGLRSGNTIYF.

This clonotype has ten or more counts. The chain links TRBV11-2 to TRBJ2-3; D may be TRBD1 or TRBD2 (5 bases each). In germline, CDR1 is SGHAT, CDR2 FQNNGV. The CDR3 is made up of 15 amino acids. The V gene lost 0 bases and the J gene lost 4 bases, with 11 bases spanning the gap. CDR3 loop: CASSLDWDGADTQYF. DNA for the CDR3: TGTGCCAGCAGCTTAGATTGGGACGGCGCAGATACGCAGTATTTT.

J is TRBJ2-2 and V is TRBV30; maybe TRBD1 (5 bases). V lost 5 bases and J lost 1, with 11 bases in between. The CDR3 runs 14 residues. In germline, CDR1 is GTSNPN, CDR2 SVGIG (reference sequence). CDR3 region: CAWGQTLNTGELFF. The CDR3 nucleotides are TGTGCCTGGGGACAAACTTTGAACACCGGGGAGCTGTTTTTT.

The chain uses TRBV19 and TRBJ1-2; D remains unclear. Germline CDR1 is LNHDA and CDR2 is SQIVND (reference sequence). The V gene lost 7 bases and the J gene lost 2 bases, with 11 bases spanning the gap. The CDR3 has 13 amino acids. Here the CDR3 reads CASILVKNYGYTF. In nucleotides, the CDR3 is TGTGCCAGTATCCTCGTTAAGAACTATGGCTACACCTTC.

A few counts support this clonotype. The V and J genes are TRBV7-9 and TRBJ2-3; no firm D call. Germline V gene data show CDR1 as SEHNR and CDR2 as FQNEAQ (reference sequence). This CDR3 spans 13 amino acids. The germline V and J ends were trimmed by 4 bases and 2 bases, with 7 bases remaining between them. The CDR3 DNA is TGTGCCAGCAGCTCGCCCTACACAGATACGCAGTATTTT. Translation: CASSSPYTDTQYF. The full variable domain, completed using reference TRBV7-9 and TRBJ2-3, is DTGVSQNPRHKITKRGQNVTFRCDPISEHNRLYWYRQTLGQGPEFLTYFQNEAQLEKSRLLSDRFSAERPKGSFSTLEIQRTEQGDSAMYLCASSSPYTDTQYFGPGTRLTVL.

Ten or more counts support this clonotype. This chain uses TRBV6-1 with TRBJ2-7; D not resolved. This CDR3 is 11 amino acids long. V lost 5 bases and J lost 6, with 8 bases in between. Germline V gene data show CDR1 as MNHNS and CDR2 as SASEGT. The chain's CDR3 is CASSHSLEQYF. CDR3 DNA: TGTGCCAGCAGTCACAGTCTCGAGCAGTACTTC.

This clonotype was observed many times. This sequence joins TRBV27 and TRBJ1-1; weak D call: TRBD1 (6 bases). Deletions cut 8 bases from V and 4 bases from J, with 23 bases between. The CDR3 covers 16 residues. Germline values: CDR1 MNHEY, CDR2 SMNVEV (reference sequence). The CDR3: CASSIPGARWSTEAFF. CDR3 coding DNA: TGTGCCAGCTCCATACCGGGGGCCAGGTGGAGCACTGAAGCTTTCTTT.

This clonotype was picked up many times. The chain employs TRBV20-1 and TRBJ2-1; 10 bases agree with TRBD2. Germline V gene data show CDR1 as DFQATT and CDR2 as SNEGSKA (reference sequence). J gave up 4 bases and V 5 bases, and 5 bases lay outside the gene matches. There are 14 residues in the CDR3. Here the CDR3 reads CSASGLAVYNEQFF. The CDR3 DNA reads as TGCAGTGCTTCCGGACTAGCGGTATACAATGAGCAGTTCTTC.

This clonotype was recorded many times. This rearrangement joins TRBV18 to TRBJ1-2; 10 bases are a match to TRBD1. The CDR3 length is 15 residues. V gave up 3 bases and J gave up 8 bases; unmatched junction bases: 9. Looked up from germline, CDR1 is KGHSH and CDR2 is LQKENI. CDR3 bases: TGTGCCAGCTCACCCGTGAGGACAGGGGGGTTCGGCTACACCTTC. Translated, it gives CASSPVRTGGFGYTF. Full variable domain (rest looked up from reference TRBV18 and TRBJ1-2): NAGVMQNPRHLVRRRGQEARLRCSPMKGHSHVYWYRQLPEEGLKFMVYLQKENIIDESGMPKERFSAEFPKEGPSILRIQQVVRGDSAAYFCASSPVRTGGFGYTFGSGTRLTVV.

The rearrangement links TRBV7-9 to TRBJ2-7; D not certain. The germline V and J ends were trimmed by 1 base and 2 bases, with 9 bases remaining between them. Looked up from germline, CDR1 is SEHNR and CDR2 is FQNEAQ (reference sequence). This CDR3 has 14 amino acids. CDR3 protein: CASSLGQRTYEQYF. The DNA of the CDR3 is TGTGCCAGCAGCTTAGGACAACGGACCTACGAGCAGTACTTC.

The rearrangement uses TRBV7-2 and TRBJ2-3, with TRBD1 identical over 8 bases. The CDR3 is 13 residues long. Germline V lookup: CDR1 SGHTA, CDR2 FQGNSA. The J segment lost 14 bases and the V segment lost 1 base, leaving 8 bases of the junction unmatched. DNA of the CDR3: TGTGCCAGCAGCTTAGTCCTCCGGGACAGGCCGTATTTT. Translating gives CASSLVLRDRPYF.

This clonotype has more than one count but fewer than ten. V and J are TRBV6-1 and TRBJ1-1; D is unresolved. Trimming pared 8 bases from V and 5 bases from J, leaving 12 bases between. Germline V gene sequence: CDR1 MNHNS, CDR2 SASEGT. The length of the CDR3 is 12 residues. In nucleotides, the CDR3 is TGTGCCAGCGAGGATGTTGGAACTGAAGCTTTCTTT. It is translated as CASEDVGTEAFF.

This clonotype was found a few times. It may be a read error: a sequence one base away is much more abundant. The V gene is TRBV18, the J gene TRBJ1-1; no firm D call. The CDR3 extends over 14 amino acids. Germline V gene lookup returns CDR1 KGHSH and CDR2 LQKENI. CDR3 region: CASSPRVSDTGAFF. CDR3 in DNA: TGTGCCAGCTCACCACGGGTATCAGACACTGGAGCTTTCTTT.

CDR3 DNA: TGTGCCAGCAGTCACAGGGTAGGAGATTCACCCCTCCACTTT. This gives the protein CASSHRVGDSPLHF. The V call is TRBV3-1, the J call TRBJ1-6; the D gene is possibly TRBD1 (6 bases). V lost 6 bases and J 8 bases, leaving 14 bases between the germline ends. The V gene's germline CDR1 is LGHDT and CDR2 YNNKEL (reference sequence). The CDR3 is 14 residues long.

This clonotype has ten or more counts. The V and J genes are TRBV30 and TRBJ2-3; D may be TRBD1 or TRBD2 (6 bases each). The germline V gene has CDR1 GTSNPN and CDR2 SVGIG (reference sequence). V was pared by 5 bases and J by 3 bases, with 18 bases between. This CDR3 has 15 amino acids. The CDR3 coding sequence is TGTGCCTGGGAGACGAACGGGGGCGCGACAGATACGCAGTATTTT. This sequence encodes CAWETNGGATDTQYF. Supplemented by reference TRBV30 and TRBJ2-3, the full variable domain reads SQTIHQWPATLVQPVGSPLSLECTVEGTSNPNLYWYRQAAGRGLQLLFYSVGIGQISSEVPQNLSASRPQDRQFILSSKKLLLSDSGFYLCAWETNGGATDTQYFGPGTRLTVL.